This T cell receptor beta chain was obtained from a study of chemoradiotherapy in HPV16-positive cancers. The CDR3 has 17 amino acids. The germline gives CDR1 MGHRA, CDR2 YSYEKL. The V end lost 6 bases, the J end lost 0 bases, and 18 bases lay between the germline ends. Produced via immunoSEQ multiplex PCR; TCRdb's table is partial and in-frame only. Of some 4,900 clones in the sample, approximately 95% were seen once. The receptor was isolated from a human donor with HPV-associated anogenital cancer. The sample in question was tumor tissue, obtained from a patient who underwent chemoradiotherapy. The V gene is TRBV4-1, the J gene TRBJ1-3, with D possibly TRBD1 on 6 matching bases. CDR3 sequence reads: CASRRLTNRDSGNTIYF. DNA for the CDR3: TGCGCCAGCAGACGCCTAACCAACAGGGACTCTGGAAACACCATATATTTT.